The sample holds one count of the clone carrying this TCR beta chain. The data were obtained in a study of blood T cell repertoires in COVID-19. Study-wide background: PBMCs, B-cell-depleted T cells, or T cells were the source of the cDNA or gDNA that made up the material.

The CDR3 consists of 16 residues. The germline V gene has CDR1 SGHNT and CDR2 YYREEE (reference sequence). With 4 bases clipped from V and 4 bases from J, the junction kept 12 bases outside the gene matches. As processed by the authors: Reference gene primer amplification gave nucleated cell count estimates. The assay was immunoSEQ multiplex PCR, and TCRdb's table has in-frame clones only and misses some. V and J calls and clone size are given by that table; D and trimming were obtained from the DNA. The repertoire holds roughly 200,000 clones, over 65% seen once, with roughly 18% in the top ten. Patients of the Seattle cohort, enrolled during active infection, were followed longitudinally.

V is TRBV5-4 and J is TRBJ2-5, with 8 bases lining up with TRBD2. Sequenced input: peripheral blood. The sequence was obtained from a person in their 70s with COVID-19, enrolled during active disease. Written as DNA, the CDR3 is TGTGCCAGCAGCCCCGTATACGGGAGGGCAGGAGAGACCCAGTACTTC. The encoded protein is CASSPVYGRAGETQYF.